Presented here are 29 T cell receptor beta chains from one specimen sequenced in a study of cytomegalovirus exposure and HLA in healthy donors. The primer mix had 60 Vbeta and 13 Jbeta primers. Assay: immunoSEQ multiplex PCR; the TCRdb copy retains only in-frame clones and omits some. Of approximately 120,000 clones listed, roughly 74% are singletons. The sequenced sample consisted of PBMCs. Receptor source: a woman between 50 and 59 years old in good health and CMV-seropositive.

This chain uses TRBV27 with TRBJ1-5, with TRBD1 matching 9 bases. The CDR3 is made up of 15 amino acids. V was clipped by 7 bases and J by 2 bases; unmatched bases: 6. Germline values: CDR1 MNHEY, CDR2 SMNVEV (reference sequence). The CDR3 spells CASKLDRGGNQPQHF. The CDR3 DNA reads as TGTGCCAGCAAGCTGGACAGGGGCGGCAATCAGCCCCAGCATTTT.

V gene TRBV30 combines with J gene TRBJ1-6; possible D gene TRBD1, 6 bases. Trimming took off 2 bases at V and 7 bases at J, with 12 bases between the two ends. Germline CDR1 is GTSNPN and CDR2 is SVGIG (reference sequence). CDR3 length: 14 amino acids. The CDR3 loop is CAWSQGLDNSPLHF. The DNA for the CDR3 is TGTGCCTGGAGTCAGGGGCTAGACAATTCACCCCTCCACTTT.

CDR3 amino acids: CASSEQQGVRDTIYF. In DNA form, the CDR3 reads TGTGCCAGCAGTGAACAACAGGGGGTCCGAGACACCATATATTTT. The V and J genes are TRBV25-1 and TRBJ1-3; 8 positions agree with TRBD1. After removal of 2 bases from V and 8 bases from J, the junction contained 8 bases not matched to a gene. This CDR3 has 15 amino acids. The V gene's germline CDR1 is MGHDK and CDR2 SYGVNS.

The CDR3 nucleotides are TGTGCCAGCAGCTTAGGGGGAGAAAGCTCCTACGAGCAGTACTTC. Its translation is CASSLGGESSYEQYF. J is TRBJ2-7 and V is TRBV7-6, with a weak D call TRBD2 (5 bases). V was clipped by 1 base and J by 0 bases, with 10 bases between them. The CDR3 is 15 amino acids. The germline V gene has CDR1 SGHVS and CDR2 FNYEAQ.

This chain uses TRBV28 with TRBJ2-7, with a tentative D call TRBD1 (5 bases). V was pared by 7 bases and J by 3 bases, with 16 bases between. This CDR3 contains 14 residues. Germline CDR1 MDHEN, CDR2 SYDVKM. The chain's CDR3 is CASTLGQGGYEQYF. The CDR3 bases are TGTGCCAGCACCCTTGGGCAGGGTGGCTACGAGCAGTACTTC.

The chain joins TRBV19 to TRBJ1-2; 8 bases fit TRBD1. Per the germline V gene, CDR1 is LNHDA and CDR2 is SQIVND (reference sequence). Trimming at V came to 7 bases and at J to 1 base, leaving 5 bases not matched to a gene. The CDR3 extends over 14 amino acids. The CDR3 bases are TGTGCCAGTACTGACAGGGGACTTAACTATGGCTACACCTTC. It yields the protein CASTDRGLNYGYTF. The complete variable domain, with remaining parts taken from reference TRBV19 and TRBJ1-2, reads DGGITQSPKYLFRKEGQNVTLSCEQNLNHDAMYWYRQDPGQGLRLIYYSQIVNDFQKGDIAEGYSVSREKKESFPLTVTSAQKNPTAFYLCASTDRGLNYGYTFGSGTRLTVV.

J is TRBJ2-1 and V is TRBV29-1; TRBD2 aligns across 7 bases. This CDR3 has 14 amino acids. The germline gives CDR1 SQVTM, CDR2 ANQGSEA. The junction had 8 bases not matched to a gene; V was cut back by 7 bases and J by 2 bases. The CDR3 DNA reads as TGCAGCGCCTTCGGGGGGACTACCTACAATGAGCAGTTCTTC. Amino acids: CSAFGGTTYNEQFF.

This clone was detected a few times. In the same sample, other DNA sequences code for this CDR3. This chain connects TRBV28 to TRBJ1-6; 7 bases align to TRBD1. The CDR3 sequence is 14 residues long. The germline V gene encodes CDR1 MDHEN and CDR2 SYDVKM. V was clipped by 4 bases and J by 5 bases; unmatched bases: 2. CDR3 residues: CASSWDRDNSPLHF. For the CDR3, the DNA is TGTGCCAGCAGTTGGGACAGAGATAATTCACCCCTCCACTTT.

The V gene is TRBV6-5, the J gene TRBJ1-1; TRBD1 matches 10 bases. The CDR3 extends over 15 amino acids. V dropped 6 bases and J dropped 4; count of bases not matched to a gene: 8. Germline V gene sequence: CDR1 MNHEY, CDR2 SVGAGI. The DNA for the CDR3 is TGTGCCAGCAGACCCGGGACAGGGGTGGGCACTGAAGCTTTCTTT. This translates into CASRPGTGVGTEAFF.

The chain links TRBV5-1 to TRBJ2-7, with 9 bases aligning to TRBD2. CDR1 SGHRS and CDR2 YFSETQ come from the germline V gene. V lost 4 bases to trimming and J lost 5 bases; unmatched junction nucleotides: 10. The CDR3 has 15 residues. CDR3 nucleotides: TGCGCCAGCAGCATTACGAGCGGGGGGTCCAACGAGCAGTACTTC. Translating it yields CASSITSGGSNEQYF.

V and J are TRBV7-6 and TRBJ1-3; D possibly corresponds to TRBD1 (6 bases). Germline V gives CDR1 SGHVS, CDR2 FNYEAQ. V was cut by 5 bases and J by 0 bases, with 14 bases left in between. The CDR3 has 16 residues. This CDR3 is CASSQRPGDSGNTIYF. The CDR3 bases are TGTGCCAGCAGCCAGAGACCAGGGGACTCTGGAAACACCATATATTTT.

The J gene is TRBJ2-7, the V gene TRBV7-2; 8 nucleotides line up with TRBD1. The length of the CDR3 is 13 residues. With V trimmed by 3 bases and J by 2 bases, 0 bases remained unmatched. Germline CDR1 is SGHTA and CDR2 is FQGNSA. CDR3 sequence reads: CASSLDRAYEQYF. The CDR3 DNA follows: TGTGCCAGCAGCTTGGACAGGGCCTACGAGCAGTACTTC.

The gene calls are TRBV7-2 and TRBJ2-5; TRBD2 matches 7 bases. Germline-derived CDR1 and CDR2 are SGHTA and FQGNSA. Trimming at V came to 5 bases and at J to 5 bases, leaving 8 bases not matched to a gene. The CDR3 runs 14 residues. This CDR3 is CASSPWTRGETQYF. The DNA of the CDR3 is TGTGCCAGCAGCCCATGGACTAGAGGGGAGACCCAGTACTTC.

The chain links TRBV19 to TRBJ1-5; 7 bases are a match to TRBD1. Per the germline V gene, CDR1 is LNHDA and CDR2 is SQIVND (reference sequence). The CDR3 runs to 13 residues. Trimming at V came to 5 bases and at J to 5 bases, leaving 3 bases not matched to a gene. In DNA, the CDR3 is TGTGCCAGTAGTCCAGACAGGGATCAGCCCCAGCATTTT. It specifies CASSPDRDQPQHF.

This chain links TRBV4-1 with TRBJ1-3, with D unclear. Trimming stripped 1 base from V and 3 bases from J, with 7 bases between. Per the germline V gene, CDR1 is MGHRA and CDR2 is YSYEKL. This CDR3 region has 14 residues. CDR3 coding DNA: TGCGCCAGCAGCCAAGCAGGACTTGGAAACACCATATATTTT. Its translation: CASSQAGLGNTIYF.

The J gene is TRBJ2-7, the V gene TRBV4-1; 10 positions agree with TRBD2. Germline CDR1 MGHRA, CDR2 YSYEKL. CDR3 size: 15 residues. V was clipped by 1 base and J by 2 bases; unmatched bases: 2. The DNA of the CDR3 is TGCGCCAGCAGCCAAGGGCTAGCGGGAGCCTACGAGCAGTACTTC. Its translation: CASSQGLAGAYEQYF.

CDR3 sequence (DNA): TGTGCCAGTAGCCCACAGTTCTCCTACGAGCAGTACTTC. Residues: CASSPQFSYEQYF. The rearrangement uses TRBV19 and TRBJ2-7, with D hard to call. Trimming shortened V by 6 bases and J by 0 bases, and 9 bases separated the two germline ends. The germline CDR1 and CDR2 sequences are LNHDA and SQIVND (reference sequence). This CDR3 has 13 amino acids.

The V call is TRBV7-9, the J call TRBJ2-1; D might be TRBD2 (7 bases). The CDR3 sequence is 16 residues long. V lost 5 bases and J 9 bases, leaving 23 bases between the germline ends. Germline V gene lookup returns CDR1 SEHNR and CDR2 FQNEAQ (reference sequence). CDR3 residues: CASSNFPGGTSGEQFF. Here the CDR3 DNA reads TGTGCCAGCAGCAATTTCCCGGGGGGCACCTCAGGTGAGCAGTTCTTC.

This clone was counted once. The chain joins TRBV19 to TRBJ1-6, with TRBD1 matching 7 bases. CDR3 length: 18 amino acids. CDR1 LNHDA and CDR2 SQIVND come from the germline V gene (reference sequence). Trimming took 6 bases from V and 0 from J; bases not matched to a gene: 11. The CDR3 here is CASRGVWTGSSYNSPLHF. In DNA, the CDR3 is TGTGCCAGTAGAGGGGTCTGGACAGGAAGCTCCTATAATTCACCCCTCCACTTT.

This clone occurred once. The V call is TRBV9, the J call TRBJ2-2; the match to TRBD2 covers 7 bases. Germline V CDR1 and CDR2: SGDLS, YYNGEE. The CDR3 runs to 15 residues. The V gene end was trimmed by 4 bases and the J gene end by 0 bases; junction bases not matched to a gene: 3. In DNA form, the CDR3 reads TGTGCCAGCAGCCCCGGGACTACGAACACCGGGGAGCTGTTTTTT. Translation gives CASSPGTTNTGELFF.

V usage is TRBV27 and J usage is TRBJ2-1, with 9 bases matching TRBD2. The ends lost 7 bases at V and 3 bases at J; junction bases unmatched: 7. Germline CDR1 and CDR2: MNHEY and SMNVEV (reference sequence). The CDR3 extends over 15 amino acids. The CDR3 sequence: CASTQGRGGYNEQFF. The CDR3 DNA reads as TGTGCCAGCACCCAAGGGCGGGGGGGCTACAATGAGCAGTTCTTC.

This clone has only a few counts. As DNA, the CDR3 is TGTGCCAGCAGCCCCGGACAGGGGGATTCCTACGAGCAGTACTTC. This translates into CASSPGQGDSYEQYF. The chain is built from TRBV5-5 and TRBJ2-7; TRBD1 matches 10 bases. CDR3 length: 15 residues. Germline CDR1 SGHKS, CDR2 YYEKEE (reference sequence). J gave up 1 base and V 4 bases, and 5 bases lay outside the gene matches.

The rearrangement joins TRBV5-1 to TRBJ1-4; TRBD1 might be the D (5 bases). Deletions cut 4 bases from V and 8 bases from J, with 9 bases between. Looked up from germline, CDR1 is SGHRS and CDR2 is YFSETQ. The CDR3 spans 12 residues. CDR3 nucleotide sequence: TGCGCCAGCAGCCCGGCAGGGGAAAAACTGTTTTTT. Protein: CASSPAGEKLFF.

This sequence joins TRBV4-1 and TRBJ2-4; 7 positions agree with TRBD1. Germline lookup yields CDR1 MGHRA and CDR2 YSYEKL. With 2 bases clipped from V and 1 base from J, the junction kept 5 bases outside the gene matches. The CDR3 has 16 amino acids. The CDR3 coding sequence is TGCGCCAGCAGCCAACCCGAGGGGGCCGCCAAAAACATTCAGTACTTC. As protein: CASSQPEGAAKNIQYF.

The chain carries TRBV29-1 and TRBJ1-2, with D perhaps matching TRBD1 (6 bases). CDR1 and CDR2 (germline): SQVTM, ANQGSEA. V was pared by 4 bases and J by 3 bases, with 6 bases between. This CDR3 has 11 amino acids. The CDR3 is CSVAGDYGYTF. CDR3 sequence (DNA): TGCAGCGTTGCAGGGGACTATGGCTACACCTTC.

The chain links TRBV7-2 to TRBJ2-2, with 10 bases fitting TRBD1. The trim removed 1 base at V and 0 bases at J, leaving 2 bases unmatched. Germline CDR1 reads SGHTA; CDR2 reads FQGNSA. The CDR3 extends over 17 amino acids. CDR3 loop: CASSLVGTGANTGELFF. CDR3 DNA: TGTGCCAGCAGCTTAGTGGGGACAGGGGCGAACACCGGGGAGCTGTTTTTT.

The CDR3 protein is CASSHYLAGGPDEQYF. The CDR3 DNA reads as TGTGCCAGCAGCCATTATCTAGCGGGGGGGCCTGACGAGCAGTACTTC. This chain joins TRBV7-2 and TRBJ2-7; 12 bases agree with TRBD2. V lost 5 bases to trimming and J lost 5 bases; unmatched junction nucleotides: 10. CDR1 is SGHTA, CDR2 FQGNSA, per germline. The CDR3 runs to 16 residues.

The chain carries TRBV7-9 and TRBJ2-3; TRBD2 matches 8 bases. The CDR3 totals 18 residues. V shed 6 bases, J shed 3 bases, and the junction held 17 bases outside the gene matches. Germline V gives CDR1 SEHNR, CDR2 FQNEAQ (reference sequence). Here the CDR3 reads CASRHTIAGQPWTDTQYF. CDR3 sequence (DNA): TGTGCCAGCAGACACACTATAGCGGGGCAACCATGGACAGATACGCAGTATTTT. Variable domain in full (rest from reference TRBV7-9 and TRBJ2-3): DTGVSQNPRHKITKRGQNVTFRCDPISEHNRLYWYRQTLGQGPEFLTYFQNEAQLEKSRLLSDRFSAERPKGSFSTLEIQRTEQGDSAMYLCASRHTIAGQPWTDTQYFGPGTRLTVL.

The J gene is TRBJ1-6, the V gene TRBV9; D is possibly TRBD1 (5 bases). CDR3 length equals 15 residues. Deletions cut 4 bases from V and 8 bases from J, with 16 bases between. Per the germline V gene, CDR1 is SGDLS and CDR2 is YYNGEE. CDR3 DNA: TGTGCCAGCAGCTACTTAGGAGGGGAGGATTCACCCCTCCACTTT. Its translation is CASSYLGGEDSPLHF.